The T cell receptor (beta chain) described here comes from a study of blood T cell repertoires in COVID-19. Study-level information: T cells, B-cell-depleted T cells, or PBMCs provided the cDNA or gDNA that served as material.

This table comes from immunoSEQ multiplex PCR, and its TCRdb copy is limited to in-frame clones, with some not included. In the table there are 250,000 to 400,000 clones, roughly nine tenths of which are singletons. Seattle participants joined during active infection and were tracked over time. Per germline, CDR1 SGHRS and CDR2 YFSETQ. This CDR3 contains 13 residues. Trimming removed 2 bases from V and 2 bases from J, with 7 bases in between. About this clone itself: This same CDR3 is encoded by further DNA sequences in the sample.

Sequencing used peripheral blood. This sequence was found in a woman aged 25 to 39 with COVID-19, enrolled during active disease. The J gene is TRBJ1-1, the V gene TRBV5-1; D might be TRBD1 (6 bases). CDR3 protein: CASSLQGNTEAFF. The CDR3 DNA follows: TGCGCCAGCAGCTTACAGGGAAACACTGAAGCTTTCTTT.